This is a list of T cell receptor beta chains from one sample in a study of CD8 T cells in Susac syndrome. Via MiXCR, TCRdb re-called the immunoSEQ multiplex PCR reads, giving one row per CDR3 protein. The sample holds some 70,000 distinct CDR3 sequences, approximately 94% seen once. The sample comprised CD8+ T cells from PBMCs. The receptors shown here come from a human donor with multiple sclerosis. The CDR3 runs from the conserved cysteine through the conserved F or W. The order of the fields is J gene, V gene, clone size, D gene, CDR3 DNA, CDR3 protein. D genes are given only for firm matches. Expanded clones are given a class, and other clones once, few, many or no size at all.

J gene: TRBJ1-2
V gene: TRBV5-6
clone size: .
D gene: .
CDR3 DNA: TGTGCCAGCAGCACGGGAGGCGGCTATGGCTACACCTTC
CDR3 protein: CASSTGGGYGYTF

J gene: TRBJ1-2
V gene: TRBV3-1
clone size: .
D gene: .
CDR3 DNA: TGTGCGAGCCCCACGGGGGGGCTGAAGGGCTACACCTTC
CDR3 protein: CASPTGGLKGYTF

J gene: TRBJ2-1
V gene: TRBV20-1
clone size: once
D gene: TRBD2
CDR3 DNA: TGCAGTGCTAGAATCGGGGGACTAGCGGGAGGGTCGTTGCATGAGCAGTTCTTC
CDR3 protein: CSARIGGLAGGSLHEQFF

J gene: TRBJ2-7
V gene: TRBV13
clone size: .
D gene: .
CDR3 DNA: TGTGCCAGCAGCCTGGCGGCGACCTACGAGCAGTACTTC
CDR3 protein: CASSLAATYEQYF

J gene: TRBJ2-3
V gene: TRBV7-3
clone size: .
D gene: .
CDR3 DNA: TGTGCCAGCAGCCCACTCGGGACCACAGATACGCAGTATTTT
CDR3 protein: CASSPLGTTDTQYF

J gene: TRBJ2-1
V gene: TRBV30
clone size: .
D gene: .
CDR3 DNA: TGTGCCTGGAGACAGGGAGGCTCCTACAATGAGCAGTTCTTC
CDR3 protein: CAWRQGGSYNEQFF

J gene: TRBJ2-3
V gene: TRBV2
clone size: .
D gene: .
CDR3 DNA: TGTGCCAGCAGCGACTCATACACAGATACGCAGTATTTT
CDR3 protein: CASSDSYTDTQYF

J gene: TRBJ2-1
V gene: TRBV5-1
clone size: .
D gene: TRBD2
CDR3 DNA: TGCGCCAGCAGCTTGGAAGCTCTAGCGGGAGGCTACAATGAGCAGTTCTTC
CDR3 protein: CASSLEALAGGYNEQFF

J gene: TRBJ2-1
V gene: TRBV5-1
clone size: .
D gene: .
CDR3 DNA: TGCGCCAGCAGATTAGAGGGACACAATGAGCAGTTCTTC
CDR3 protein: CASRLEGHNEQFF

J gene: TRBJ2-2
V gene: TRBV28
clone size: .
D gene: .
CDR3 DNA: TGTGCCAGCCAAGGGGGTGATCATCCCGGGGAGCTGTTTTTT
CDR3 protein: CASQGGDHPGELFF

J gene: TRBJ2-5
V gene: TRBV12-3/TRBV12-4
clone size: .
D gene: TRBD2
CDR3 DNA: TGTGCCAGCAGCCGGACTAGCCGGACAGAGACCCAGTACTTC
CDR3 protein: CASSRTSRTETQYF

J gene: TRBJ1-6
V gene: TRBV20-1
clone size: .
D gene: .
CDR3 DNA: TGCAGTGCTAGAGATCTGGCAGGGGATAATTCACCCCTCCACTTT
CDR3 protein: CSARDLAGDNSPLHF

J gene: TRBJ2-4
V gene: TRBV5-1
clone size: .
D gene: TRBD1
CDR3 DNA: TGCGCCAGCAGCTTACCCGAAGCTGGACAGGGGTTAGCCAAAAACATTCAGTACTTC
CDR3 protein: CASSLPEAGQGLAKNIQYF

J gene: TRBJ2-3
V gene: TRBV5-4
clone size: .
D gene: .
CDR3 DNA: TGTGCCAGCACCCAACCGGACGCGGCAGATACGCAGTATTTT
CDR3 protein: CASTQPDAADTQYF

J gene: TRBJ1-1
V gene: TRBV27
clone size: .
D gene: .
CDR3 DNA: TGTGCCAGCAGTTTATCGAGCGGGCCAACGACTGAAGCTTTCTTT
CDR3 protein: CASSLSSGPTTEAFF

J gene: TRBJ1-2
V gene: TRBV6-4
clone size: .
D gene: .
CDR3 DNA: TGTGCCAGCAGTGAAGGCAGCGATAACTATGGCTACACCTTC
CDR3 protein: CASSEGSDNYGYTF

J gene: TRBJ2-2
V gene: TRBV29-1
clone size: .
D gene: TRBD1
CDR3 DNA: TGCAGCGTTGCGTGGGCAGGACAGGGGGTAGTCGGGGAGCTGTTTTTT
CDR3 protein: CSVAWAGQGVVGELFF

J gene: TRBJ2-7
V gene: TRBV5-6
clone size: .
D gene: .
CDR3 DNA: TGTGCCAGCAGCTTGGGAACGCTCCGCGAGCAGTACTTC
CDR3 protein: CASSLGTLREQYF

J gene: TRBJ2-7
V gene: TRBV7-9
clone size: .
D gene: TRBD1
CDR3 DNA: TGTGCCAGCAGCTTAGGGGTCGGGACAGAGATCTACGAGCAGTACTTC
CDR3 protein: CASSLGVGTEIYEQYF

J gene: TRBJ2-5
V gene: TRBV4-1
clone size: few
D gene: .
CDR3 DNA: TGCGCCAGCAGCCAAGATCGACCGGACACGCAAGAGACCCAGTACTTC
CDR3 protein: CASSQDRPDTQETQYF

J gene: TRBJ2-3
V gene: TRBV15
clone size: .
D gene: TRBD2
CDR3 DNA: TGTGCCACCAGCAGAGATCCAGCGGGAGCCGATACGCAGTATTTT
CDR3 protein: CATSRDPAGADTQYF

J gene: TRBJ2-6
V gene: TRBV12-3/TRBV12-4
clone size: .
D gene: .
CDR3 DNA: TGTGCCAGCAGTTTAGCAGGGGTCTCTGGGGCCAACGTCCTGACTTTC
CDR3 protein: CASSLAGVSGANVLTF

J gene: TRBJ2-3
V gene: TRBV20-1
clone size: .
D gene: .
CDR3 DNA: TGCAGTGCCGCGGCGTTGGAGGGCCTGGATACGCAGTATTTT
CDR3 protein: CSAAALEGLDTQYF

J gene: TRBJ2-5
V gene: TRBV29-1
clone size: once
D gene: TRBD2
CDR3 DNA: TGCAGCGGGATCCTAGCGGAGAACCAGCTAGGGCCCCAAGAGACCCAGTACTTC
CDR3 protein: CSGILAENQLGPQETQYF

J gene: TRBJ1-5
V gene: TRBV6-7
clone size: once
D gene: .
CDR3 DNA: TGTGCCAGCAGTTCCGGGGAGGGCGGGCAGCCCCAGCATTTT
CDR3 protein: CASSSGEGGQPQHF

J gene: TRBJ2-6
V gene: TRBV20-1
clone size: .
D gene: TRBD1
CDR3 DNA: TGCAGTGCTAGAGACCAGGGGGCTGGGGCCAACGTCCTGACTTTC
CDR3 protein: CSARDQGAGANVLTF

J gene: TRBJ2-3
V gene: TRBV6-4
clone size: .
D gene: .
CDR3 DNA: TGTGCCAGCAGTGACTCCGGGACGGCTAGCACAGATACGCAGTATTTT
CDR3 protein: CASSDSGTASTDTQYF

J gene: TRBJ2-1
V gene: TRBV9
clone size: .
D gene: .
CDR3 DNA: TGTGCCAGCAGCGGAAACCGAGGGATCCCATCGAATGAGCAGTTCTTC
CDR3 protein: CASSGNRGIPSNEQFF